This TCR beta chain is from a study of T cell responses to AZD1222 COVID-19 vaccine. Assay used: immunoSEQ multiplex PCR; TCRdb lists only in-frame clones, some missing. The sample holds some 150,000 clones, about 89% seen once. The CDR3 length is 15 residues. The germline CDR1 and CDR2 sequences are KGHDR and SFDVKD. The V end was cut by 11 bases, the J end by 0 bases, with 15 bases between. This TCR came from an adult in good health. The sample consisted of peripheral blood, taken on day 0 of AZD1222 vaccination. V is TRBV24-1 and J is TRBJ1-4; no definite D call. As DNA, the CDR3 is TGTGCCAACCCCTTGGGAGAAGCAACTAATGAAAAACTGTTTTTT. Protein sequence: CANPLGEATNEKLFF.